A selection of T cell receptor beta chains follows, all from one sample in a study of human T cells and chemical hapten exposure. TCRdb itself ran the RACE reads through MiXCR, one entry per CDR3 protein. The data hold about 84,000 distinct CDR3 sequences, with about 10% observed a single time. The sample here was whole blood, taken in connection with sensitization to the hapten diphenylcyclopropenone (DPC). The source of these receptors is a woman in her 50s with alopecia areata. Some clones in this sample may be carry-over from other donors' samples. Each CDR3 is given with its conserved first and last residue. A D gene is named only where the DNA matches it firmly. For some rows the clone size is stated as once, few or many, or as a class when expanded; others skip it.

D: TRBD2; J: TRBJ2-7; length: 17; V: TRBV20-1; size: few; DNA: TGCAGTGCTAGAGGACTAGCGGGAGGGTACGGGTCCTACGAGCAGTACTTC; CDR3: CSARGLAGGYGSYEQYF
D: TRBD1; J: TRBJ2-3; length: 17; V: TRBV24-1; size: NA; DNA: TGTGCCACCAGTGATACGGGACAGGGCGTTGGCACAGATACGCAGTATTTT; CDR3: CATSDTGQGVGTDTQYF
D: NA; J: TRBJ1-5; length: 13; V: TRBV28; size: NA; DNA: TGTGCCAGCAGTTTATGGGTAGTTCAGCCCCAGCATTTT; CDR3: CASSLWVVQPQHF
D: NA; J: TRBJ1-5; length: 14; V: TRBV28; size: many; DNA: TGTGCCAGCAGTCGTGCGGGGTCTGGGCAGCCCCAGCATTTT; CDR3: CASSRAGSGQPQHF
D: NA; J: TRBJ2-7; length: 13; V: TRBV28; size: few; DNA: TGTGCCAGCGCTACGGGCCTCTCCTACGAGCAGTACTTC; CDR3: CASATGLSYEQYF
D: NA; J: TRBJ2-2; length: 14; V: TRBV6-1; size: few; DNA: TGTGCCAGCACCACCGTCAGTTGGCCCGGGGAGCTGTTTTTT; CDR3: CASTTVSWPGELFF
D: NA; J: TRBJ1-2; length: 14; V: TRBV28; size: many; DNA: TGTGCCAGCAGTTACCTCCCACAGGGATATGGCTACACCTTC; CDR3: CASSYLPQGYGYTF
D: TRBD2; J: TRBJ2-4; length: 16; V: TRBV5-4; size: many; DNA: TGTGCCAGCAGCAATGGACTAGCGGGAGGGTTGAACATTCAGTACTTC; CDR3: CASSNGLAGGLNIQYF
D: NA; J: TRBJ2-4; length: 14; V: TRBV3-1; size: few; DNA: TGTGCCAGCACCTTCTTGACAGTCAAAAACATTCAGTACTTC; CDR3: CASTFLTVKNIQYF
D: NA; J: TRBJ1-1; length: 13; V: TRBV18; size: few; DNA: TGTGCCAGCTCACCGCAGGCGAACACTGAAGCTTTCTTT; CDR3: CASSPQANTEAFF
D: NA; J: TRBJ2-7; length: 14; V: TRBV3-1; size: many; DNA: TGTGCCAGCCAGGGGACTGTCAGCTCCTACGAGCAGTACTTC; CDR3: CASQGTVSSYEQYF
D: TRBD1; J: TRBJ2-2; length: 15; V: TRBV3-1; size: many; DNA: TGTGCCAGCAGCCTTCAGGCAGGGGGAGTAGGGGAGCTGTTTTTT; CDR3: CASSLQAGGVGELFF
D: NA; J: TRBJ2-2; length: 14; V: TRBV6-1; size: NA; DNA: TGTGCCAGCATCTTTCGGGGGAACACCGGGGAGCTGTTTTTT; CDR3: CASIFRGNTGELFF
D: NA; J: TRBJ2-5; length: 18; V: TRBV12-3/TRBV12-4; size: NA; DNA: TGTGCCAGCAGTTTAAATTGGGCTGCGGGACACAGCCAAGAGACCCAGTACTTC; CDR3: CASSLNWAAGHSQETQYF
D: NA; J: TRBJ2-1; length: 15; V: TRBV24-1; size: NA; DNA: TGTGCCACCAGTGATTTACGGGAACGATTCGATGAGCAGTTCTTC; CDR3: CATSDLRERFDEQFF
D: NA; J: TRBJ2-1; length: 13; V: TRBV12-3/TRBV12-4; size: few; DNA: TGTGCCAGCAGTCGCCAGCAGGGTAGTGAGCAGTTCTTC; CDR3: CASSRQQGSEQFF
D: TRBD2; J: TRBJ2-2; length: 14; V: TRBV12-3/TRBV12-4; size: NA; DNA: TGTGCCAGCATCCCTAGCGGAAACACCGGGGAGCTGTTTTTT; CDR3: CASIPSGNTGELFF
D: NA; J: TRBJ2-2; length: 18; V: TRBV7-2; size: many; DNA: TGTGCCAGCAGCTTAAATGGAATAGGGAGGACGAACACCGGGGAGCTGTTTTTT; CDR3: CASSLNGIGRTNTGELFF